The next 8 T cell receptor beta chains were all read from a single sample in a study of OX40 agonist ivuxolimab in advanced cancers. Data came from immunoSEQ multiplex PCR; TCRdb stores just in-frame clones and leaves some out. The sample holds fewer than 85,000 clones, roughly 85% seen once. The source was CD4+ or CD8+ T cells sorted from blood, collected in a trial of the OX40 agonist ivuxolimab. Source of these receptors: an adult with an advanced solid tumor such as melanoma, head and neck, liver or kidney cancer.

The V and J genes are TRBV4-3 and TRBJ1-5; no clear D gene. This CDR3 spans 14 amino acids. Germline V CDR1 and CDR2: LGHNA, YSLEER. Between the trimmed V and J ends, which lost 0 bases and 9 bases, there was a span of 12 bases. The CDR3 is CASSQDGGGGPQHF. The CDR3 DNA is TGCGCCAGCAGCCAAGATGGTGGCGGCGGGCCCCAGCATTTT.

The CDR3 DNA is TGCGCCAGCAGCCAAGAAGGTCCCGTAGCGGGAGCAGTGGTGGGATCCTACGAGCAGTACTTC. It encodes CASSQEGPVAGAVVGSYEQYF. The chain joins TRBV4-3 to TRBJ2-7, with 9 bases matching TRBD2. The V gene end was trimmed by 0 bases and the J gene end by 1 base; junction bases not matched to a gene: 19. CDR1 is LGHNA and CDR2 is YSLEER in the germline V gene. The CDR3 contains 21 residues.

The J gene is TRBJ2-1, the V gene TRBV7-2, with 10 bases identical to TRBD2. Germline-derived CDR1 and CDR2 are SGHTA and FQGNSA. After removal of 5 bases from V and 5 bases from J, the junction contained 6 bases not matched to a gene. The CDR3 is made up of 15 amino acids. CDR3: CASSVGLAKNNEQFF. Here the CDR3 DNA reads TGTGCCAGCAGCGTGGGACTAGCGAAGAACAATGAGCAGTTCTTC.

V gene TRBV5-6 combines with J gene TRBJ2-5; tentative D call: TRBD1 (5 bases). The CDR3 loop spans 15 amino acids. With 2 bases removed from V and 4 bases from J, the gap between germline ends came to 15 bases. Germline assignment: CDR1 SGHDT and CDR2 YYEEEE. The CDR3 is CASSFQGSVIETQYF. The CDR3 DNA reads TGTGCCAGCAGCTTTCAGGGTTCGGTCATAGAGACCCAGTACTTC.

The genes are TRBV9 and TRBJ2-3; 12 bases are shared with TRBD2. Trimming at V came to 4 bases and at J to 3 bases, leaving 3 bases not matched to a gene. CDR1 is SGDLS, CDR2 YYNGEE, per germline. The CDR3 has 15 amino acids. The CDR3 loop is CASSKGLAGTDTQYF. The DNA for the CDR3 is TGTGCCAGCAGCAAAGGACTAGCGGGGACAGATACGCAGTATTTT.

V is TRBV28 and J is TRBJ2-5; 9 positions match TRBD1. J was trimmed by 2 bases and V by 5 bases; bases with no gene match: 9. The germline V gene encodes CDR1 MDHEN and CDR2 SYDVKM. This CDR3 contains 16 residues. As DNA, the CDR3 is TGTGCCAGCAGTATCCCCGGGACAGGGACTCAAGAGACCCAGTACTTC. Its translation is CASSIPGTGTQETQYF.

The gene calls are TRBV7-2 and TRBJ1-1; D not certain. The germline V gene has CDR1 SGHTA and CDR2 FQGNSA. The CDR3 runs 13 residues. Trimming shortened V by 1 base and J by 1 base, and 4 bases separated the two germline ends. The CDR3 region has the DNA TGTGCCAGCAGCTTAGTCGGGAACACTGAAGCTTTCTTT. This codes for CASSLVGNTEAFF. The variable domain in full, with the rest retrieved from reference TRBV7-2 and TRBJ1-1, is GAGVSQSPSNKVTEKGKDVELRCDPISGHTALYWYRQSLGQGLEFLIYFQGNSAPDKSGLPSDRFSAERTGGSVSTLTIQRTQQEDSAVYLCASSLVGNTEAFFGQGTRLTVV.

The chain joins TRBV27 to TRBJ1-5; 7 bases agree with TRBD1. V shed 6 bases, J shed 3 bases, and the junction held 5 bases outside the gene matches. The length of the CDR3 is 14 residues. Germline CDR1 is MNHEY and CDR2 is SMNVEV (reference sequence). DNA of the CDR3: TGTGCCAGCAGACAGGGGTCGGTCAATCAGCCCCAGCATTTT. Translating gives CASRQGSVNQPQHF.